A single T cell receptor beta chain is shown here with its context. What it binds is unknown. These data come from a study of radiotherapy plus CTLA-4 blockade in lung cancer. In the study overall: Disease control was seen in 25% to 40% of patients, objective responses in more than 15%. Study observations and caveats: In blood, after radiotherapy plus ipilimumab, tumor-derived TCR clones expanded. How blood T cell clones changed early, along with interferon-beta, reportedly forecast response best.

Receiving focal radiation plus CTLA-4 blockade with ipilimumab were patients who had chemo-refractory metastatic non-small-cell lung cancer. V lost 1 base and J lost 0, with 12 bases in between. CDR1 is SGHRS and CDR2 is YFSETQ in the germline V gene. The CDR3 runs 16 residues. Assay: immunoSEQ multiplex PCR; the TCRdb copy retains only in-frame clones and omits some. The repertoire includes over 80,000 clones, roughly 85% of them detected once, and around 0.8% sits in the top ten. This clonotype was obtained from a human donor with non-small cell lung cancer who had stable disease on radiotherapy plus ipilimumab. The chain couples TRBV5-1 to TRBJ2-3; tentatively, D is TRBD1 (5 bases). Sample: peripheral blood, taken from a patient treated with radiotherapy plus ipilimumab. CDR3 coding DNA: TGCGCCAGCAGCTTGTGGGGCACCCGTAGCACAGATACGCAGTATTTT. The encoded protein is CASSLWGTRSTDTQYF.